This TCR beta chain was profiled in a study of T cell responses to AZD1222 COVID-19 vaccine. Study-wide results and caveats: Seropositive at baseline were only a handful of AZD1222 recipients.

The J segment lost 0 bases and the V segment lost 5 bases, leaving 4 bases of the junction unmatched. Germline CDR1 and CDR2: SGHTA and FQGNSA. The CDR3 is 16 amino acids. Some clones are missing from TCRdb's copy, which holds only in-frame ones; the method was immunoSEQ multiplex PCR. There are around 130,000 clones in the sample; just over 85% occur only once, and 10% to 15% lies in the top ten. Comment on this clone: Its antigen is undetermined.

The rearrangement uses TRBV7-2 and TRBJ2-5; 12 bases fit TRBD1. The clonotype was recovered from an adult in good health. Material: peripheral blood, obtained on day 0 of AZD1222 vaccination. Here the CDR3 DNA reads TGTGCCAGCAGCCCGTGGGACAGGGGGCACCAAGAGACCCAGTACTTC. Residues: CASSPWDRGHQETQYF.